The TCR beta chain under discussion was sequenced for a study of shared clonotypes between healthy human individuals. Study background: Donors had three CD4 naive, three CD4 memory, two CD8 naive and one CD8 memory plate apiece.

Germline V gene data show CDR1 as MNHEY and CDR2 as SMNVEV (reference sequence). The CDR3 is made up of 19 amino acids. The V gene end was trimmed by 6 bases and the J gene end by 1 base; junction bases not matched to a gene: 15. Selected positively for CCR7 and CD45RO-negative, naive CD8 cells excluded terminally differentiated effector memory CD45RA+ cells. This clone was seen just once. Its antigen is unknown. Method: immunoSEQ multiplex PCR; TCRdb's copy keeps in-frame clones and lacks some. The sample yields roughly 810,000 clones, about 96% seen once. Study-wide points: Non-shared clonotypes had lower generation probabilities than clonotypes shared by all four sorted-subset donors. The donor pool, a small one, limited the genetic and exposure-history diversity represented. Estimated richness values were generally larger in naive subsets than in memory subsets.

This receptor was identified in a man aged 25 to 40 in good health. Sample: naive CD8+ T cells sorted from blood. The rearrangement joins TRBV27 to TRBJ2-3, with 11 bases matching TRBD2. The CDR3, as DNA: TGTGCCAGCAGACCCCTTCGGGCTAGCGGGAGGACGGGCACAGATACGCAGTATTTT. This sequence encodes CASRPLRASGRTGTDTQYF.